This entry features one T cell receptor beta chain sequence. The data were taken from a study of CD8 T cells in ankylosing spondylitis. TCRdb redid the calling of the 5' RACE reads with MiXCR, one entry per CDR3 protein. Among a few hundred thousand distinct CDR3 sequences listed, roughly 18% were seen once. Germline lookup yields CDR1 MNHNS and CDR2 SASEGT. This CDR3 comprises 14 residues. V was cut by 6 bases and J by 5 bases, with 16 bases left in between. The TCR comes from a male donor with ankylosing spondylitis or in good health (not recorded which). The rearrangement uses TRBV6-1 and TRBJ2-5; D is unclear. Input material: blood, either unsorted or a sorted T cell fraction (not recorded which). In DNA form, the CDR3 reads TGTGCCAGCAGGCGCCTACAAGGGCGGGAGACCCAGTACTTC. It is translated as CASRRLQGRETQYF.